This T cell receptor (beta chain) was identified in a study of shared clonotypes between healthy human individuals. Study as a whole: Plates per donor: three CD4 naive, three CD4 memory, two CD8 naive, one CD8 memory.

CDR1 is MNHEY and CDR2 is SMNVEV in the germline V gene (reference sequence). Losses at the gene ends were 4 bases for V and 2 bases for J; bases not matched to a gene: 9. The CDR3 consists of 18 residues. TCRdb's table, derived via immunoSEQ multiplex PCR, lists solely in-frame clones and lacks some. Of 1.4 million or so clones in the sample, approximately 98.5% were seen once. The receptor was isolated from a man aged 25 to 40 in good health. This sequence joins TRBV27 and TRBJ2-3, with 13 bases identical to TRBD2. The sample was naive CD4+ T cells sorted from blood. Noted subset: CD45RA+ positively selected. CDR3 sequence reads: CASSSRRLAGGHTDTQYF. DNA for the CDR3: TGTGCCAGCAGTTCCCGAAGACTAGCGGGAGGCCACACAGATACGCAGTATTTT.